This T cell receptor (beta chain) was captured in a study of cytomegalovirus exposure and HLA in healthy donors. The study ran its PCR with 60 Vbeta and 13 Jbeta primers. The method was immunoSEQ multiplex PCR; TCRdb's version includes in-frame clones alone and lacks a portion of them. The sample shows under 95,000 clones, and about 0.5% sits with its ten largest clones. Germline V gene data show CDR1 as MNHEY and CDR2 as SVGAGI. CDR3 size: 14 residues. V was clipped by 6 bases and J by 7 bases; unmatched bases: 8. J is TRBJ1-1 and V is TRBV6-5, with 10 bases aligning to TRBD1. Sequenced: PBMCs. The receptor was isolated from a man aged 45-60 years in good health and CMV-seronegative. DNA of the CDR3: TGTGCCAGCAGATTGGGACAGGGGACGAGTGAAGCTTTCTTT. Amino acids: CASRLGQGTSEAFF.